This is a list of T cell receptor beta chains from one sample in a study of T cells in localized non-small cell lung cancer. The method was immunoSEQ multiplex PCR; TCRdb's version includes in-frame clones alone and lacks a portion of them. The repertoire holds under 45,000 clones, 65% to 90% seen once, with 7% to 8.5% in the top ten. Sequencing was performed on PBMCs, taken before any cancer treatment. The receptors shown here come from a man between 40 and 70 years old with stage II lung adenocarcinoma. The CDR3 runs from the conserved cysteine through the conserved F or W. The D gene is left open where the match is weak. Where a row states a size, it is once, few, many or the class of an expanded clone; other rows omit it.

TRBJ2-1 | TRBV6-1 | NA | NA | CASRNKREQFF | TGTGCCAGCAGGAACAAGCGGGAGCAGTTCTTC
TRBJ1-1 | TRBV6-5 | TRBD1 | NA | CASRGTGLNTEAFF | TGTGCCAGCAGAGGGACAGGGTTGAACACTGAAGCTTTCTTT
TRBJ1-5 | TRBV5-1 | NA | NA | CASRRGNSGNQPQHF | TGCGCCAGCAGGCGAGGGAATTCCGGCAATCAGCCCCAGCATTTT
TRBJ2-2 | TRBV5-1 | TRBD2 | NA | CASSLGVGRIGELFF | TGCGCCAGCAGCTTGGGTGTCGGGAGGATCGGGGAGCTGTTTTTT
TRBJ2-1 | TRBV6-1 | TRBD1 | NA | CASSEALPGQGRGSYNEQFF | TGTGCCAGCAGTGAAGCGCTTCCGGGACAGGGAAGGGGCTCCTACAATGAGCAGTTCTTC
TRBJ1-5 | TRBV7-4 | NA | few | CASSSDHRDDQPQHF | TGTGCCAGCAGCTCGGATCACAGGGACGATCAGCCCCAGCATTTT
TRBJ2-7 | TRBV6-5 | NA | once | CASKRTAPSYEQYF | TGTGCCAGCAAAAGGACAGCCCCTTCCTACGAGCAGTACTTC
TRBJ2-5 | TRBV2 | TRBD1 | NA | CASTDDPGGRGHETQYF | TGTGCCAGCACCGATGACCCCGGGGGCAGGGGGCATGAGACCCAGTACTTC
TRBJ1-2 | TRBV6-6 | NA | NA | CASSPQDNYGYTF | TGTGCCAGCAGTCCTCAGGATAACTATGGCTACACCTTC
TRBJ2-5 | TRBV30 | NA | NA | CAWNEGATQYF | TGTGCCTGGAACGAAGGGGCGACCCAGTACTTC
TRBJ2-7 | TRBV7-9 | NA | NA | CASSYSGYEQYF | TGTGCCAGCAGTTATTCGGGCTACGAGCAGTACTTC
TRBJ2-7 | TRBV28 | TRBD2 | NA | CASSRPGGEYEQYF | TGTGCCAGCAGTCGGCCGGGAGGGGAGTACGAGCAGTACTTC
TRBJ1-1 | TRBV6-5 | NA | NA | CASTRRFMNTEAFF | TGTGCCAGCACCCGGAGATTCATGAACACTGAAGCTTTCTTT
TRBJ2-5 | TRBV13 | NA | NA | CASSREGAGNQETQYF | TGTGCCAGCAGCCGGGAGGGGGCAGGGAACCAAGAGACCCAGTACTTC
TRBJ2-7 | TRBV27 | NA | NA | CASSFASGAHEQYF | TGTGCCAGCAGTTTTGCTTCAGGGGCCCACGAGCAGTACTTC
TRBJ1-1 | TRBV6-1 | NA | NA | CASTQGGPDTEAFF | TGTGCCAGCACCCAAGGCGGTCCGGACACTGAAGCTTTCTTT
TRBJ1-5 | TRBV18 | TRBD1 | NA | CASSLSRQGEYQPQHF | TGTGCCAGCTCACTCTCTCGACAGGGGGAGTATCAGCCCCAGCATTTT
TRBJ1-2 | TRBV19 | TRBD1 | NA | CASSGPRTGSNYGYTF | TGTGCCAGCAGCGGACCACGGACAGGAAGTAACTATGGCTACACCTTC
TRBJ2-1 | TRBV19 | TRBD2 | NA | CASSIEGTSGSWGNEQFF | TGTGCCAGTAGTATCGAAGGGACTAGCGGGAGTTGGGGCAATGAGCAGTTCTTC
TRBJ2-3 | TRBV6-5 | NA | medium-sized | CASSYRSPGSTQYF | TGTGCCAGCAGTTACAGAAGTCCAGGTTCCACGCAGTATTTT
TRBJ2-1 | TRBV7-9 | TRBD2 | NA | CASSLSYRLAADGNEQFF | TGTGCCAGCAGCTTGTCGTACCGGCTAGCGGCGGACGGCAATGAGCAGTTCTTC
TRBJ2-1 | TRBV7-3 | TRBD1 | few | CASSHPRQGTNNEQFF | TGTGCCAGCAGCCACCCACGACAGGGGACAAACAATGAGCAGTTCTTC
TRBJ2-2 | TRBV27 | NA | NA | CASSSGVVNTGELFF | TGTGCCAGCAGTTCGGGGGTTGTGAACACCGGGGAGCTGTTTTTT
TRBJ2-7 | TRBV6-5 | TRBD1 | once | CAGLWGTGGHEQYF | TGTGCCGGACTATGGGGGACAGGGGGCCACGAGCAGTACTTC
TRBJ2-7 | TRBV15 | NA | NA | CATSRARGGRGDEQYF | TGTGCCACCAGCAGAGCCAGGGGGGGCCGTGGGGACGAGCAGTACTTC
TRBJ1-6 | TRBV27 | NA | NA | CASTIRFLGNSPLHF | TGTGCCAGCACCATTAGGTTCCTCGGAAATTCACCCCTCCACTTT
TRBJ1-2 | TRBV6-6 | TRBD1 | NA | CASSRSGGGNYGYTF | TGTGCCAGCAGTAGATCCGGAGGGGGCAACTATGGCTACACCTTC